This passage covers 32 T cell receptor beta chains from one sample sequenced in a study of T-cell memory formation after mild COVID-19. TCRdb recomputed calls from the 5' RACE reads with MiXCR, one row per CDR3 protein. The data contain about 440,000 distinct CDR3 sequences, 20% of them singletons. The source material was PBMCs or a T cell subset sorted from them (not recorded which). The receptors shown here come from an adult woman who had mild COVID-19 (a few samples of this study predate the infection). Cell type and time point are not known.

This chain connects TRBV30 to TRBJ1-1; 8 nucleotides align to TRBD1. This CDR3 has 14 residues. J was trimmed by 8 bases and V by 3 bases; bases with no gene match: 11. In germline, CDR1 is GTSNPN, CDR2 SVGIG (reference sequence). In DNA, the CDR3 is TGTGCCTGGAGAACAGGACAGGGTCGGGCAGAAGCTTTCTTT. This encodes CAWRTGQGRAEAFF. The entire variable domain, with the rest obtained from reference TRBV30 and TRBJ1-1, is as follows: SQTIHQWPATLVQPVGSPLSLECTVEGTSNPNLYWYRQAAGRGLQLLFYSVGIGQISSEVPQNLSASRPQDRQFILSSKKLLLSDSGFYLCAWRTGQGRAEAFFGQGTRLTVV.

The chain has TRBV9 and TRBJ1-2; no clear D gene. The CDR3 runs to 16 residues. CDR1 and CDR2 from the germline V gene are SGDLS and YYNGEE. Trimming took off 0 bases at V and 4 bases at J, with 16 bases between the two ends. For the CDR3, the DNA is TGTGCCAGCAGCGTAGAGTCCACCCTCCAGCTCTATGGCTACACCTTC. Protein product: CASSVESTLQLYGYTF.

The chain combines TRBV5-5 with TRBJ1-2, with D hard to call. The V gene's germline CDR1 is SGHKS and CDR2 YYEKEE (reference sequence). V shed 4 bases and J shed 8 bases, with 15 bases lying between them. The CDR3 consists of 13 residues. The CDR3: CASSLGILGGYTF. The CDR3 DNA is TGTGCCAGCAGCCTCGGGATCCTTGGAGGCTACACCTTC.

This chain links TRBV7-8 with TRBJ2-3, with a possible D match to TRBD2 (5 bases). The CDR3 is made up of 15 amino acids. The germline CDR1 and CDR2 sequences are SGHVS and FQNEAQ. The ends were cut back, 1 base at V and 1 base at J, with 9 bases in the middle. The CDR3 reads CASSLEISGTDTQYF. The CDR3 region has the DNA TGTGCCAGCAGCTTAGAGATTAGCGGCACAGATACGCAGTATTTT.

The gene calls are TRBV3-1 and TRBJ2-5, with a possible D match to TRBD2 (5 bases). V was cut by 5 bases and J by 2 bases, with 15 bases left in between. CDR1 is LGHDT and CDR2 is YNNKEL in the germline V gene (reference sequence). The length of the CDR3 is 15 residues. The CDR3 reads CASSSLPRTQETQYF. The CDR3 nucleotides are TGTGCCAGCAGCTCCCTACCCAGGACTCAAGAGACCCAGTACTTC.

The genes are TRBV2 and TRBJ1-2; D may be TRBD1 (6 bases). Germline loops: CDR1 SNHLY, CDR2 FYNNEI. This CDR3 is built from 14 residues. V lost 6 bases and J 8 bases, leaving 19 bases between the germline ends. The CDR3, as DNA: TGTGCCAGCAGAGGGGGTCCGGACTTTCTAGGCTACACCTTC. Translated: CASRGGPDFLGYTF. Based on the CDR3 plus reference TRBV2 and TRBJ1-2, the full variable domain is EPEVTQTPSHQVTQMGQEVILRCVPISNHLYFYWYRQILGQKVEFLVSFYNNEISEKSEIFDDQFSVERPDGSNFTLKIRSTKLEDSAMYFCASRGGPDFLGYTFGSGTRLTVV.

This clonotype came up a few times. The chain is built from TRBV11-2 and TRBJ2-2, with D unresolved. V was trimmed by 1 base and J by 3 bases, leaving 9 bases between them. The length of the CDR3 is 15 residues. CDR1 and CDR2 (germline): SGHAT, FQNNGV. The CDR3 nucleotides read TGTGCCAGCAGCTTAGCCAACACGGACACCGGGGAGCTGTTTTTT. Amino acid sequence: CASSLANTDTGELFF.

This clonotype was detected a few times. This rearrangement joins TRBV6-6 to TRBJ2-7; D not resolved. The CDR3 is made up of 17 amino acids. Deletions cut 0 bases from V and 6 bases from J, with 21 bases between. Germline V gives CDR1 MNHNY, CDR2 SVGAGI (reference sequence). The chain's CDR3 is CASSYSSNPPLTAEQYF. CDR3 nucleotides: TGTGCCAGCAGTTACTCGAGTAATCCACCCCTAACCGCCGAGCAGTACTTC.

This clonotype was counted only a few times. The rearrangement links TRBV6-2 or TRBV6-3 to TRBJ2-1; 7 bases match TRBD2. This CDR3 comprises 14 residues. The V segment lost 9 bases and the J segment 1 base; nucleotides outside the gene matches: 6. Germline loops: CDR1 MNHEY, CDR2 SVGEGT. The CDR3 is CASRVAGSYNEQFF. Written as DNA, the CDR3 is TGTGCCAGTAGGGTAGCGGGTTCCTACAATGAGCAGTTCTTC.

J is TRBJ2-5 and V is TRBV9; no firm D call. This CDR3 has 15 residues. Trimming cost V 4 bases and J 0 bases, with 13 bases left between them. Per the germline V gene, CDR1 is SGDLS and CDR2 is YYNGEE. The CDR3 spells CASSPTVDYQETQYF. The CDR3 coding sequence is TGTGCCAGCAGCCCTACGGTAGATTACCAAGAGACCCAGTACTTC. Full variable domain (missing parts from reference TRBV9 and TRBJ2-5): DSGVTQTPKHLITATGQRVTLRCSPRSGDLSVYWYQQSLDQGLQFLIQYYNGEERAKGNILERFSAQQFPDLHSELNLSSLELGDSALYFCASSPTVDYQETQYFGPGTRLLVL.

The rearrangement joins TRBV4-1 to TRBJ2-5; 7 nucleotides agree with TRBD2. Per the germline V gene, CDR1 is MGHRA and CDR2 is YSYEKL. Trimming took 4 bases from V and 5 from J; bases not matched to a gene: 7. This CDR3 contains 14 residues. The CDR3 spells CASSRGGFWETQYF. DNA of the CDR3: TGCGCCAGCAGCCGGGGAGGGTTTTGGGAGACCCAGTACTTC.

J is TRBJ2-7 and V is TRBV12-3 or TRBV12-4, with unresolved D. This CDR3 is built from 14 residues. The germline V and J ends were trimmed by 2 bases and 4 bases, with 12 bases remaining between them. This chain's CDR3 is CASSLRQVPYEQYF. CDR3 DNA: TGTGCCAGCAGTTTACGTCAGGTACCTTACGAGCAGTACTTC.

The V gene is TRBV4-2, the J gene TRBJ2-7; 8 bases align to TRBD1. This CDR3 region has 16 residues. Germline V gives CDR1 LGHNA, CDR2 YNFKEQ. J lost 3 bases, V lost 0 bases, and 7 bases had no gene match. CDR3 in DNA: TGTGCCAGCAGCCAAGAAAATAGACAGGGGCGCTACGAGCAGTACTTC. This sequence encodes CASSQENRQGRYEQYF.

This chain joins TRBV30 and TRBJ2-2; TRBD2 aligns across 8 bases. The CDR3 covers 15 residues. The V gene's germline CDR1 is GTSNPN and CDR2 SVGIG (reference sequence). The V gene end was trimmed by 3 bases and the J gene end by 2 bases; junction bases not matched to a gene: 5. CDR3 nucleotide sequence: TGTGCCTGGAGGCTAGCGGGTATTAACACCGGGGAGCTGTTTTTT. It is translated as CAWRLAGINTGELFF.

This clonotype was counted only a few times. The V call is TRBV29-1, the J call TRBJ2-7, with D unclear. Germline CDR1 SQVTM, CDR2 ANQGSEA. The CDR3 covers 13 residues. V dropped 4 bases and J dropped 3 bases, with 13 bases sitting between them. CDR3 sequence (DNA): TGCAGCGTTGTGCTCGGACCCAGCTACGAGCAGTACTTC. Residues: CSVVLGPSYEQYF.

The V call is TRBV4-3, the J call TRBJ2-3; D is ambiguous. This CDR3 is 14 amino acids long. The germline V gene has CDR1 LGHNA and CDR2 YSLEER. V was clipped by 4 bases and J by 4 bases, with 12 bases between them. The CDR3 is CASSLRVSSDTQYF. The CDR3 bases are TGCGCCAGCAGCCTAAGAGTTAGTTCAGATACGCAGTATTTT.

This clonotype occurred once. The rearrangement uses TRBV6-5 and TRBJ2-3; D call uncertain. Germline CDR1 is MNHEY and CDR2 is SVGAGI. The CDR3 is 14 residues long. The V gene lost 2 bases and the J gene lost 0 bases, with 6 bases spanning the gap. As DNA, the CDR3 is TGTGCCAGCAGTTACAGGGCTAGCACAGATACGCAGTATTTT. It is translated as CASSYRASTDTQYF.

The DNA of the CDR3 is TGCAGCGTCCGACAGGGGCGGAACTATGGCTACACCTTC. The encoded protein is CSVRQGRNYGYTF. The chain links TRBV29-1 to TRBJ1-2; 8 bases are shared with TRBD1. V gave up 6 bases and J gave up 2 bases; unmatched junction bases: 5. There are 13 residues in the CDR3. Germline CDR1 SQVTM, CDR2 ANQGSEA.

This clonotype has just a few counts. The rearrangement links TRBV3-1 to TRBJ1-2, with D perhaps matching TRBD1 (5 bases). This CDR3 region has 13 residues. Germline V gene data show CDR1 as LGHDT and CDR2 as YNNKEL (reference sequence). Trimming stripped 2 bases from V and 8 bases from J, with 12 bases between. The CDR3 spells CASSQRGRGGYTF. The CDR3 DNA reads as TGTGCCAGCAGCCAACGAGGGAGGGGCGGCTACACCTTC.

V gene TRBV19 combines with J gene TRBJ1-2, with 9 bases that match TRBD1. CDR3 length: 14 amino acids. V gave up 3 bases and J gave up 4 bases; unmatched junction bases: 3. Germline lookup yields CDR1 LNHDA and CDR2 SQIVND (reference sequence). The CDR3, as DNA: TGTGCCAGTAGTATCGGACAGGGGACCTATGGCTACACCTTC. This translates into CASSIGQGTYGYTF.

The rearrangement uses TRBV30 and TRBJ2-7; the match to TRBD1 covers 7 bases. J was trimmed by 6 bases and V by 1 base; bases with no gene match: 12. The CDR3 totals 15 residues. In germline, CDR1 is GTSNPN, CDR2 SVGIG (reference sequence). The CDR3 sequence is CAWSAGTAVYGEQYF. CDR3 DNA sequence: TGTGCCTGGAGTGCCGGGACAGCTGTCTACGGCGAGCAGTACTTC. The full variable domain, its missing parts supplied by reference TRBV30 and TRBJ2-7, is SQTIHQWPATLVQPVGSPLSLECTVEGTSNPNLYWYRQAAGRGLQLLFYSVGIGQISSEVPQNLSASRPQDRQFILSSKKLLLSDSGFYLCAWSAGTAVYGEQYFGPGTRLTVT.

In its sample, this clonotype was seen a few times. The chain is built from TRBV3-1 and TRBJ2-7, with D hard to call. In germline, CDR1 is LGHDT, CDR2 YNNKEL (reference sequence). CDR3 size: 16 residues. With 0 bases removed from V and 0 bases from J, the gap between germline ends came to 12 bases. The CDR3 loop reads CASSQEAFASSYEQYF. The CDR3 DNA reads TGTGCCAGCAGCCAAGAAGCCTTTGCAAGCTCCTACGAGCAGTACTTC.

This clonotype was picked up a small number of times. DNA of the CDR3: TGTGCCAGCAGACAGGGCAATCAGCCCCAGCATTTT. It specifies CASRQGNQPQHF. The chain couples TRBV7-7 to TRBJ1-5; D perhaps matches TRBD1 (5 bases). Germline V CDR1 and CDR2: SSHAT, FNYEAQ (reference sequence). This CDR3 spans 12 amino acids. Trimming cost V 6 bases and J 2 bases, with 5 bases left between them.

The CDR3 nucleotides read TGTGCCACCAGCAGAGAGAGAGCTCGGGAGACCCAGTACTTC. Translated, it gives CATSRERARETQYF. The rearrangement links TRBV15 to TRBJ2-5; D ambiguous. The CDR3 is made up of 14 amino acids. CDR1 is LNHNV, CDR2 YYDKDF, per germline (reference sequence). Trimming removed 0 bases at V and 5 bases at J, with 10 bases between.

The chain employs TRBV6-5 and TRBJ2-6; a possible D gene is TRBD1 (6 bases). Trimming shortened V by 0 bases and J by 8 bases, and 8 bases separated the two germline ends. This CDR3 is 14 amino acids long. Germline V gene sequence: CDR1 MNHEY, CDR2 SVGAGI. The CDR3 region has the DNA TGTGCCAGCAGTTACTCGACAGGAACCAACGTCCTGACTTTC. Residues: CASSYSTGTNVLTF.

CDR3 sequence (DNA): TGTGCCAGCAGCTTAACAGGTACCGACAATGAGCAGTTCTTC. Encoded protein: CASSLTGTDNEQFF. The chain links TRBV7-9 to TRBJ2-1; D is perhaps TRBD1 (5 bases). The V end was cut by 2 bases, the J end by 5 bases, with 10 bases between. From germline, CDR1 is SEHNR and CDR2 FQNEAQ (reference sequence). CDR3 size: 14 residues.

In its sample, this clonotype was seen a few times. V and J are TRBV4-3 and TRBJ1-1, with D uncertain. The V gene lost 0 bases and the J gene lost 6 bases, with 8 bases spanning the gap. This CDR3 spans 13 amino acids. In germline, CDR1 is LGHNA, CDR2 YSLEER. The CDR3 spells CASSQDTGAEAFF. CDR3 DNA: TGCGCCAGCAGCCAAGATACCGGGGCTGAAGCTTTCTTT.

The chain has TRBV6-5 and TRBJ2-5; D is undetermined. This CDR3 contains 11 residues. From germline, CDR1 is MNHEY and CDR2 SVGAGI. Trimming removed 8 bases at V and 4 bases at J, with 8 bases between. CDR3 amino acids: CASGERETQYF. The CDR3 nucleotides are TGTGCCAGCGGTGAAAGAGAGACCCAGTACTTC.

V and J are TRBV11-2 and TRBJ1-1, with D possibly TRBD1 on 5 matching bases. This CDR3 contains 14 residues. The germline V and J ends were trimmed by 3 bases and 3 bases, with 11 bases remaining between them. The germline V gene has CDR1 SGHAT and CDR2 FQNNGV. The CDR3 DNA reads as TGTGCCAGCAGCTTGGGGGGTGGGGACACTGAAGCTTTCTTT. Translated, it gives CASSLGGGDTEAFF.

The rearrangement links TRBV12-3 or TRBV12-4 to TRBJ1-1; D may be TRBD1 (6 bases). CDR3 length equals 15 residues. Trimming pared 5 bases from V and 0 bases from J, leaving 13 bases between. The CDR3 DNA is TGTGCCAGCAGTCTACCGACAGGATTGAACACTGAAGCTTTCTTT. Encoded protein: CASSLPTGLNTEAFF.

This clonotype occurred a few times. The CDR3 DNA reads as TGTGCCAGCAGTTCTAGGGCGGACTCCTACAATGAGCAGTTCTTC. This translates into CASSSRADSYNEQFF. The J gene is TRBJ2-1, the V gene TRBV5-4; D not certain. The CDR3 extends over 15 amino acids. Germline lookup yields CDR1 SGHNT and CDR2 YYREEE (reference sequence). Between the trimmed V and J ends, which lost 5 bases and 0 bases, there was a span of 12 bases.

This clonotype occurred many times. The rearrangement uses TRBV29-1 and TRBJ2-5, with D perhaps TRBD1 (6 bases). Germline V gene sequence: CDR1 SQVTM, CDR2 ANQGSEA. The CDR3 runs to 12 residues. V dropped 4 bases and J dropped 4 bases, with 10 bases sitting between them. The chain's CDR3 is CSVGTVGETQYF. For the CDR3, the DNA is TGCAGCGTTGGGACAGTGGGAGAGACCCAGTACTTC.